The 21 T cell receptor beta chains in this list originate from one sample, sequenced in a study of T cells in Graves' hyperthyroidism and ophthalmopathy. RNA transcripts provided the source from which TCR beta CDR3 regions were amplified. The study used the HTBI primer set for a first-round RT-PCR of the TCR CDR3. TCRdb passed the multiplex PCR reads through MiXCR, listing each CDR3 protein once. The table lists a few hundred thousand distinct CDR3 sequences, over 15% of them singletons. The sequenced sample consisted of blood. These receptors all stem from a woman aged 45-65 years with Graves' hyperthyroidism.

This clonotype was picked up many times. The V and J genes are TRBV6-1 and TRBJ1-5, with D unresolved. Trimming pared 0 bases from V and 5 bases from J, leaving 8 bases between. The CDR3 contains 14 residues. Germline V lookup: CDR1 MNHNS, CDR2 SASEGT. In DNA form, the CDR3 reads TGTGCCAGCAGTGAAGCGAACAGTTATCAGCCCCAGCATTTT. Translated: CASSEANSYQPQHF.

This clonotype was detected many times. The chain carries TRBV14 and TRBJ2-1; the match to TRBD1 covers 8 bases. V shed 5 bases, J shed 10 bases, and the junction held 1 base outside the gene matches. Germline V gene lookup returns CDR1 SGHDN and CDR2 FVKESK. The CDR3 totals 11 residues. The chain's CDR3 is CASSWDREQFF. The CDR3 nucleotides read TGTGCCAGCAGCTGGGACAGGGAGCAGTTCTTC.

This clonotype was seen ten or more times. This chain links TRBV2 with TRBJ1-2, with 11 bases aligning to TRBD1. V was clipped by 6 bases and J by 4 bases; unmatched bases: 10. The V gene's germline CDR1 is SNHLY and CDR2 FYNNEI. The CDR3 has 16 amino acids. This CDR3 is CASRLDRGREGYGYTF. DNA for the CDR3: TGTGCCAGCAGGTTGGACAGGGGGCGCGAGGGCTATGGCTACACCTTC.

This clonotype was seen repeatedly, ten times or more. This chain joins TRBV20-1 and TRBJ1-4, with D unresolved. In germline, CDR1 is DFQATT, CDR2 SNEGSKA (reference sequence). Trimming stripped 2 bases from V and 5 bases from J, with 6 bases between. The CDR3 covers 12 residues. The CDR3 is CSARQTNEKLFF. In DNA, the CDR3 is TGCAGTGCTAGACAGACCAATGAAAAACTGTTTTTT.

This clonotype was found a few times. CDR3 amino acids: CASRVTMNTEAFF. The CDR3 nucleotides are TGTGCCAGTCGCGTAACAATGAACACTGAAGCTTTCTTT. The J gene is TRBJ1-1, the V gene TRBV19; D unclear. Germline loops: CDR1 LNHDA, CDR2 SQIVND (reference sequence). The CDR3 spans 13 residues. Between the trimmed V and J ends, which lost 8 bases and 0 bases, there was a span of 10 bases.

This clonotype has only a few counts. The chain links TRBV7-8 to TRBJ2-7, with D unclear. This CDR3 spans 11 amino acids. Germline V gene sequence: CDR1 SGHVS, CDR2 FQNEAQ. V lost 5 bases and J lost 5, with 7 bases in between. Here the CDR3 reads CASSPRNEQYF. The CDR3 region has the DNA TGTGCCAGCAGCCCCCGGAACGAGCAGTACTTC.

This sequence joins TRBV20-1 and TRBJ2-5; 13 bases line up with TRBD2. This CDR3 has 16 residues. The germline V gene has CDR1 DFQATT and CDR2 SNEGSKA (reference sequence). V lost 6 bases to trimming and J lost 1 base; unmatched junction nucleotides: 8. The CDR3 DNA sequence: TGCAGTGCCGTCGGGACTAGCGGGATGGGCCAAGAGACCCAGTACTTC. Encoded protein: CSAVGTSGMGQETQYF.

The V and J genes are TRBV20-1 and TRBJ2-5; a weak D match, TRBD2 (6 bases). Per germline, CDR1 DFQATT and CDR2 SNEGSKA (reference sequence). Deletions cut 0 bases from V and 2 bases from J, with 7 bases between. The CDR3 covers 13 residues. Here the CDR3 reads CSAREAGQETQYF. CDR3 DNA sequence: TGCAGTGCTAGAGAGGCGGGGCAAGAGACCCAGTACTTC.

There are many counts of this clonotype. V and J are TRBV11-2 and TRBJ2-2; D remains unclear. Trimming removed 5 bases from V and 1 base from J, with 8 bases in between. In germline, CDR1 is SGHAT, CDR2 FQNNGV. This CDR3 spans 14 amino acids. The CDR3 nucleotides read TGTGCCAGCAGCCCCGCAGTGAACACCGGGGAGCTGTTTTTT. Its protein product is CASSPAVNTGELFF.

The sample holds many counts of this clonotype. The V and J genes are TRBV6-2 or TRBV6-3 and TRBJ2-5, with 11 bases identical to TRBD2. Trimming took 1 base from V and 1 from J; bases not matched to a gene: 2. CDR1 is MNHEY and CDR2 is SVGEGT in the germline V gene. The CDR3 spans 16 residues. CDR3: CASSYWGLAVQETQYF. Here the CDR3 DNA reads TGTGCCAGCAGTTACTGGGGACTAGCGGTCCAAGAGACCCAGTACTTC.

This clonotype was seen at least ten times. The rearrangement uses TRBV7-3 and TRBJ1-5, with 8 bases matching TRBD1. With 5 bases clipped from V and 6 bases from J, the junction kept 3 bases outside the gene matches. Germline V gene sequence: CDR1 SGHTA, CDR2 FQGTGA. The CDR3 length is 13 residues. CDR3 sequence: CASSGTGGQPQHF. For the CDR3, the DNA is TGTGCCAGCAGCGGTACAGGGGGTCAGCCCCAGCATTTT.

This clonotype has ten or more counts. This chain uses TRBV28 with TRBJ2-3; no firm D call. Germline V CDR1 and CDR2: MDHEN, SYDVKM. CDR3 length equals 12 residues. The V and J ends lost 6 bases and 7 bases respectively, with 11 bases between them. CDR3 nucleotide sequence: TGTGCCAGCAGCGAAGCGACCCATACGCAGTATTTT. Encoded protein: CASSEATHTQYF.

This clonotype was seen many times. This rearrangement joins TRBV2 to TRBJ1-5; D is undetermined. Germline loops: CDR1 SNHLY, CDR2 FYNNEI. The CDR3 totals 16 residues. V dropped 6 bases and J dropped 4 bases, with 19 bases sitting between them. The CDR3 nucleotides are TGTGCCAGCAGGGCTGATCGTTGGGCAGGTAATCAGCCCCAGCATTTT. Translation gives CASRADRWAGNQPQHF.

This chain connects TRBV3-1 to TRBJ1-2, with TRBD1 identical over 7 bases. The ends lost 10 bases at V and 0 bases at J; junction bases unmatched: 8. CDR1 LGHDT and CDR2 YNNKEL come from the germline V gene (reference sequence). The CDR3 covers 14 residues. The CDR3 bases are TGTGCCACCACCCGACAGGGTTCTAACTATGGCTACACCTTC. Its protein product is CATTRQGSNYGYTF.

The chain combines TRBV6-1 with TRBJ2-3; TRBD1 matches 8 bases. Trimming took 6 bases from V and 4 from J; bases not matched to a gene: 12. CDR1 is MNHNS, CDR2 SASEGT, per germline. The CDR3 has 16 amino acids. CDR3 in DNA: TGTGCCAGCAGACGACGGACAGGGACGGGCGCAGATACGCAGTATTTT. It yields the protein CASRRRTGTGADTQYF.

This clonotype appeared many times. DNA for the CDR3: TGTGCCACCAGTCGCGGGGGAGATTACGAGCAGTACTTC. Protein: CATSRGGDYEQYF. The chain uses TRBV24-1 and TRBJ2-7; 7 nucleotides match TRBD2. The CDR3 sequence is 13 residues long. The germline V gene has CDR1 KGHDR and CDR2 SFDVKD. Trimming removed 6 bases from V and 4 bases from J; junction bases left unmatched: 5.

The chain couples TRBV20-1 to TRBJ2-2; no reliable D call. V was pared by 3 bases and J by 0 bases, with 2 bases between. There are 12 residues in the CDR3. Per the germline V gene, CDR1 is DFQATT and CDR2 is SNEGSKA (reference sequence). CDR3 sequence: CSASANTGELFF. The CDR3 DNA reads TGCAGTGCTAGCGCGAACACCGGGGAGCTGTTTTTT.

This clonotype has a count of ten or more. The chain has TRBV7-9 and TRBJ1-1; D possibly corresponds to TRBD1 (5 bases). CDR1 is SEHNR, CDR2 FQNEAQ, per germline (reference sequence). V lost 5 bases, J lost 2 bases, and 12 bases lay in between. There are 14 residues in the CDR3. The CDR3 is CASSELGRNTEAFF. The CDR3 DNA follows: TGTGCCAGCAGCGAACTGGGACGTAACACTGAAGCTTTCTTT.

The rearrangement links TRBV10-3 to TRBJ1-2, with a weak D call TRBD1 (5 bases). The germline CDR1 and CDR2 sequences are ENHRY and SYGVKD. V shed 0 bases and J shed 2 bases, with 10 bases lying between them. The length of the CDR3 is 15 residues. For the CDR3, the DNA is TGTGCCATCAGTGAGTCCCTGGGGGGGAACTATGGCTACACCTTC. Translated: CAISESLGGNYGYTF.

The V call is TRBV27, the J call TRBJ1-3; no reliable D call. Germline values: CDR1 MNHEY, CDR2 SMNVEV (reference sequence). The CDR3 extends over 16 amino acids. Trimming removed 4 bases at V and 2 bases at J, with 15 bases between. The CDR3 reads CASSSQPGRTGNTIYF. The CDR3 DNA sequence: TGTGCCAGCAGTTCCCAGCCCGGGAGAACTGGAAACACCATATATTTT.

The chain uses TRBV29-1 and TRBJ2-4; tentative D call: TRBD2 (5 bases). Looked up from germline, CDR1 is SQVTM and CDR2 is ANQGSEA. V lost 4 bases and J 7 bases, leaving 11 bases between the germline ends. The CDR3 is made up of 12 amino acids. In nucleotides, the CDR3 is TGCAGCGTTGCTGTACTAGACAACATTCAGTACTTC. Translation gives CSVAVLDNIQYF.